The T cell receptor (beta chain) under discussion was sequenced for a study of cytomegalovirus exposure and HLA in healthy donors. Germline V gene sequence: CDR1 MDHEN, CDR2 SYDVKM. This CDR3 comprises 17 residues. J was trimmed by 2 bases and V by 5 bases; bases with no gene match: 15. The protocol was immunoSEQ multiplex PCR, while the TCRdb copy is restricted to in-frame clones and leaves out a portion. The sample carries 90,000 to 130,000 clones, more than 70% recorded once. This clone was detected only once. This chain uses TRBV28 with TRBJ2-7; TRBD1 matches at 7 bases. The sample consisted of PBMCs. The receptor comes from a woman between 18 and 30 years old in good health and CMV-seronegative. The CDR3 DNA reads as TGTGCCAGCAGTGTCAGGACAGGTTTAACCTTTACCTACGAGCAGTACTTC. This encodes CASSVRTGLTFTYEQYF.